The rows below give T cell receptor beta chains drawn from one sample of a study of tumor-infiltrating lymphocytes in primary liver carcinoma. TCRdb independently ran MiXCR on the multiplex PCR reads; one entry per CDR3 protein. The sample records fewer than 250,000 distinct CDR3 sequences, over 80% being singletons. Specimen: tumor tissue from primary liver carcinoma. The receptors come from a man aged 40-50 years with primary liver carcinoma and hepatitis B virus infection. The CDR3 runs from the conserved cysteine through the conserved F or W. The order of the fields is V gene, J gene, clone size, D gene, CDR3 protein, CDR3 DNA. A D gene is named only where the DNA matches it firmly. Size is stated for part of the rows, as once, few or many counts, or as a class when the clone is expanded.

TRBV11-2	TRBJ1-4	-	-	CASSLRAAVNEKLFF	TGTGCCAGCAGCCTACGGGCCGCCGTAAATGAAAAACTGTTTTTT
TRBV11-2	TRBJ2-7	-	-	CASSSNMNSYEQYF	TGTGCCAGCAGCTCTAACATGAATTCCTATGAGCAATACTTC
TRBV4-3	TRBJ2-7	-	-	CASSHEQRYGQYF	TGCGCCAGCAGCCATGAACAGCGGTACGGGCAGTACTTC
TRBV4-3	TRBJ2-1	-	TRBD2	CASGQDLAGASYNEQFF	TGCGCCAGCGGCCAGGACCTAGCGGGAGCTTCCTACAATGAACAGTTCTTC
TRBV10-3	TRBJ2-2	-	-	CAFSEHQGNTGELFF	TGTGCCTTCAGTGAGCATCAGGGGAACACCGGGGAGCTGTTTTTT
TRBV18	TRBJ2-5	-	TRBD1	CASSLGTGIQETQYF	TGTGCCAGCTCACTGGGGACAGGGATCCAAGAGACCCAGTACTTC
TRBV29-1	TRBJ2-7	once	-	CIVAPRGANYEQYF	TGCATCGTTGCCCCTCGGGGGGCCAACTACGAGCAGTACTTC
TRBV6-5	TRBJ2-1	-	TRBD2	CASSYRNSGRANEQFF	TGTGCCAGCAGTTACAGGAATAGCGGGAGGGCCAATGAGCAGTTCTTC
TRBV7-8	TRBJ2-7	-	-	CDSSVIAGSPGEQYF	TGTGACAGCAGCGTAATCGCGGGGAGCCCCGGAGAGCAGTACTTC
TRBV4-1	TRBJ2-7	-	TRBD2	CASNQERTSGSIYEQCF	TGCGCCAGCAACCAAGAAAGGACTAGCGGGAGTATCTACGAGCAGTGCTTC
TRBV6-2/TRBV6-3	TRBJ2-7	few	TRBD1	CPSSLRDRVHDQYF	TGTCCCAGCAGCCTCCGGGACAGGGTCCACGATCAGTACTTC
TRBV5-5	TRBJ2-7	-	-	CASSLPQLSSYEQYF	TGTGCCAGCAGCTTGCCACAGCTAAGCTCCTACGAGCAGTACTTC
TRBV10-2	TRBJ2-3	-	-	CPSSHTETQYF	TGCCCCAGCAGCCACACAGAAACGCAGTATTTT
TRBV12-3/TRBV12-4	TRBJ2-5	-	-	CASSLSGVEIQYF	TGTGCCAGTAGTTTGTCAGGGGTCGAGATCCAGTACTTC
TRBV28	TRBJ1-5	-	-	CASKLGDGKQPQDF	TGTGCCAGCAAGCTCGGCGACGGCAAACAGCCCCAGGATTTT
TRBV6-1	TRBJ2-5	-	TRBD1	CASSDHRQGVRAQYF	TGTGCTAGCAGTGATCACCGACAGGGAGTAAGGGCCCAGTACTTC
TRBV4-1	TRBJ2-2	once	-	CASSQPARGVWDTGELFF	TGCGCCAGCAGCCAACCCGCCCGAGGGGTCTGGGACACCGGAGAGCTGTTTTTT
TRBV6-1	TRBJ2-1	-	TRBD1	CANSEGTGESNEPFF	TGTGCCAACAGTGAGGGGACAGGGGAATCCAATGAGCCGTTCTTC
TRBV14	TRBJ2-7	-	-	CASSQTRGSYEQYF	TGTGCCAGCAGCCAAACGAGAGGGAGCTACGAGCAGTACTTC
TRBV7-9	TRBJ2-1	-	-	CASSPDGGIKGNKQFF	TGCGCCAGCAGCCCAGATGGGGGGATTAAAGGCAATAAGCAGTTCTTC
TRBV6-5	TRBJ1-2	-	-	CASSPSGSHGYTF	TGTGCCAGCAGCCCATCTGGGAGCCATGGTTACACCTTC
TRBV6-1	TRBJ1-4	-	TRBD1	CASSVDRENVELFF	TGTGCCAGCAGTGTGGACAGGGAGAATGTAGAACTCTTTTTT
TRBV11-2	TRBJ2-7	-	TRBD2	CANSLERSGSWVEQYF	TGTGCCAACAGCTTAGAACGTAGCGGGAGCTGGGTCGAACAGTACTTC
TRBV6-6	TRBJ2-7	-	-	CASSPGACEQYF	TGTGCCAGCAGCCCCGGAGCGTGCGAGCAGTATTTC
TRBV6-6	TRBJ1-5	-	-	CTGSPTGPRYGQPQHF	TGTACCGGCAGCCCAACGGGACCCCGGTATGGACAGCCCCAGCATTTT
TRBV11-2	TRBJ2-3	-	-	CTSSPKGRADTQYF	TGTACCAGCAGCCCCAAGGGCCGGGCAGATACGCAGTATTTT
TRBV4-2	TRBJ2-7	-	-	CANSQDKGGGFEQYF	TGTGCCAACAGCCAAGATAAGGGGGGCGGCTTCGAGCAGTACTTC
TRBV29-1	TRBJ1-1	-	-	CGVESGVTEAFF	TGCGGCGTTGAATCAGGGGTCACTGAAGCTTTCTTT
TRBV12-3/TRBV12-4	TRBJ2-1	-	-	CATRQGWAGVSNEQLF	TGTGCCACCAGACAGGGGTGGGCGGGAGTTTCTAATGAGCAGCTCTTC
TRBV5-6	TRBJ1-1	-	TRBD1	CASSYLDRGNSEAFF	TGTGCCAGCAGCTACCTAGACAGGGGCAACAGTGAAGCTTTCTTT
TRBV29-1	TRBJ2-7	-	-	CNAMTSGIGTPYKQYF	TGCAACGCCATGACATCTGGGATCGGCACTCCCTACAAGCAGTACTTC
TRBV4-3	TRBJ2-3	-	TRBD2	CASSQDRPSGRALVDTQYF	TGCGCTAGCAGCCAAGATCGGCCTAGTGGGAGGGCCCTCGTAGATACGCAGTATTTT
TRBV10-3	TRBJ2-1	-	-	CAINSPRQGGVEQFF	TGTGCCATCAATAGCCCGAGACAAGGAGGAGTTGAGCAGTTCTTC
TRBV11-2	TRBJ1-6	-	-	CASAGMRNSPLHF	TGTGCCAGCGCCGGGATGAGGAATTCACCCCTCCATTTT
TRBV28	TRBJ1-2	-	-	CASSGSGFGYTF	TGTGCCAGCAGTGGAAGTGGTTTTGGCTACACCTTC
TRBV7-9	TRBJ2-1	-	-	CASSDSLSDNNNQFF	TGTGCCAGTAGTGACAGTTTATCCGACAACAATAATCAGTTCTTC
TRBV28	TRBJ1-1	-	-	CASSLEAGNTEAFF	TGTGCTAGCAGCCTGGAGGCAGGGAACACTGAAGCTTTCTTT
TRBV6-5	TRBJ2-7	-	TRBD1	CASSPPGTVSYELYF	TGTGCCAGCAGTCCCCCCGGGACAGTATCCTACGAGCTGTACTTC
TRBV28	TRBJ2-3	-	-	CVSSPGVYSNQPQYF	TGTGTCAGCAGCCCAGGGGTTTATAGCAATCAGCCCCAGTATTTT
TRBV19	TRBJ1-1	-	-	CASSVGLVPGTEAFF	TGTGCCAGTAGTGTTGGACTTGTCCCGGGTACTGAAGCTTTCTTT
TRBV5-6	TRBJ2-7	-	-	CASSHTPMGEAYEQYF	TGTGCCAGCAGCCACACCCCCATGGGCGAGGCCTACGAGCAATACTTC
TRBV20-1	TRBJ2-5	-	-	CSTSKDIGTLETQYF	TGCAGTACCAGCAAGGATATCGGGACGTTGGAGACCCAGTACTTC
TRBV11-3	TRBJ2-3	-	-	CASSLTPTDTQYF	TGTGCCAGCAGCTTAACCCCCACAGATACGCAGTATTTT
TRBV29-1	TRBJ2-3	-	-	CSVEGGAVITYTQNF	TGCAGCGTTGAGGGCGGGGCCGTCATCACATATACGCAGAATTTT
TRBV5-1	TRBJ2-5	-	-	CASRSRRLQETRYF	TGCGCCAGCAGGAGCAGGAGGCTTCAAGAGACCCGGTACTTC
TRBV29-1	TRBJ2-2	-	-	CSARTNGANTGELFF	TGCAGCGCCCGTACTAATGGGGCGAACACCGGGGAGCTGTTTTTT
TRBV4-1	TRBJ2-2	many	TRBD2	CASSQDPPLAANTGELFF	TGCGCCAGCAGCCAAGACCCCCCCCTAGCGGCGAACACCGGGGAGCTGTTTTTT
TRBV6-2/TRBV6-3	TRBJ1-5	once	-	CASSYSDSRHVKVSRQPQHF	TGTGCCAGCAGTTACTCGGACTCTCGACATGTTAAGGTGTCCCGTCAGCCCCAACATTTT
TRBV29-1	TRBJ2-1	-	TRBD2	CSGEGSGSYSEQFF	TGCAGCGGGGAGGGGAGCGGCTCCTACAGTGAGCAGTTCTTC
TRBV6-2/TRBV6-3	TRBJ2-7	-	-	CVSNDDKGRYDQYF	TGTGTCAGCAACGATGACAAGGGAAGGTACGATCAGTACTTC
TRBV4-3	TRBJ2-7	-	-	CTSSQEIVARSYEQYF	TGCACGAGCAGCCAAGAAATAGTGGCGAGGTCCTACGAGCAGTACTTC
TRBV4-3	TRBJ2-7	once	TRBD2	CASSPDPAGGYEQYF	TGCGCCAGCAGCCCCGATCCAGCGGGAGGTTACGAGCAGTACTTC
TRBV5-1	TRBJ2-1	many	-	CASAAGNEQFF	TGCGCCAGCGCAGCCGGCAATGAGCAGTTCTTC
TRBV28	TRBJ2-6	-	-	CVSHVGGSGTNVLTF	TGTGTCAGCCATGTTGGGGGTTCTGGGACCAACGTCCTGACTTTC